This T cell receptor beta chain was profiled in a study of beta chain features in type 1 diabetes. V lost 8 bases, J lost 0 bases, and 17 bases lay in between. In germline, CDR1 is SQVTM, CDR2 ANQGSEA. The CDR3 sequence is 15 residues long. Expressed TCRB transcripts got sequenced, as all isolated RNA was reverse transcribed. The table came from immunoSEQ multiplex PCR; TCRdb's copy has only in-frame clones and leaves some out. The sample has 300,000 to 400,000 clones, roughly an eighth seen once; the top ten hold 0.017%. This clone has just a few counts. Input material: naive CD4+ T cells from blood. This chain joins TRBV29-1 and TRBJ1-3; unclear D gene. This clonotype was obtained from a man between 18 and 29 years old in good health. This CDR3 reads CSPTGKQLSGNTIYF. The CDR3 DNA reads as TGCAGCCCCACGGGGAAACAACTCTCTGGAAACACCATATATTTT.